The sequence of this T cell receptor (beta chain) was determined in a study of OX40 agonist ivuxolimab in advanced cancers. Points from the study as a whole: There were, on average, more expanded clones in CD8+ T cells than in CD4+. Among the lowest peripheral clonal expansion occurred in 0.1-3.0 mg/kg partial responders.

Comments on this clone: Antigen specificity is unknown.

Sequencing used immunoSEQ multiplex PCR; TCRdb keeps in-frame clones, though not all of them. The sample comprises nearly 50,000 clones, more than 75% of which are singletons, and around 1.8% rests with the top ten. CDR3 size: 13 residues. Germline CDR1 and CDR2: KGHSH and LQKENI. V was trimmed by 3 bases and J by 6 bases, leaving 10 bases between them. The chain carries TRBV18 and TRBJ2-3; D unclear. The sample here was CD4+ or CD8+ T cells sorted from blood, taken in a trial of the OX40 agonist ivuxolimab. This clonotype was obtained from an adult with an advanced solid tumor such as melanoma, head and neck, liver or kidney cancer. In DNA form, the CDR3 reads TGTGCCAGCTCACCGGAGACTGGGGATACGCAGTATTTT. Its translation: CASSPETGDTQYF. The full variable domain, in which reference TRBV18 and TRBJ2-3 provide the parts outside the CDR3, is NAGVMQNPRHLVRRRGQEARLRCSPMKGHSHVYWYRQLPEEGLKFMVYLQKENIIDESGMPKERFSAEFPKEGPSILRIQQVVRGDSAAYFCASSPETGDTQYFGPGTRLTVL.